What follows describes a single T cell receptor beta chain. Sequenced material consisted of expressed TCRB transcripts (all of the isolated RNA was reverse transcribed). Data came from immunoSEQ multiplex PCR; TCRdb stores just in-frame clones and leaves some out. The sample shows about 450,000 clones, about 10% of them seen only once. The data belong to a study of beta chain features in type 1 diabetes. Trimming left V 5 bases short and J 7 bases short, with 18 bases between. The CDR3 loop spans 15 amino acids. Germline-derived CDR1 and CDR2 are MNHEY and SMNVEV (reference sequence). Sorting produced populations that all topped 95% purity.

The sequence came from a woman aged 18-30 years in good health. The sequencing input was naive CD4+ T cells from blood. This chain uses TRBV27 with TRBJ2-1; D may be TRBD2 (6 bases). CDR3 region: CASSGLAYPLNEQFF. The CDR3 nucleotides are TGTGCCAGCAGTGGGCTAGCGTATCCGCTTAATGAGCAGTTCTTC.